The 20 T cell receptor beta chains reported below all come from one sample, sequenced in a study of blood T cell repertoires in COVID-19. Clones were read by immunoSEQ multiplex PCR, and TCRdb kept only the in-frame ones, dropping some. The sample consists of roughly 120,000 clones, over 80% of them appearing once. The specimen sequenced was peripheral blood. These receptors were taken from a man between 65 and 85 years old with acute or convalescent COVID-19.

CDR3 sequence (DNA): TGTGCCAGCAGTTACAGGGGGGGGGAGCAGTACTTC. Its translation: CASSYRGGEQYF. The V gene is TRBV6-5, the J gene TRBJ2-7; a possible D gene is TRBD2 (7 bases). Germline V gives CDR1 MNHEY, CDR2 SVGAGI. V was trimmed by 2 bases and J by 7 bases, leaving 9 bases between them. The CDR3 loop spans 12 amino acids.

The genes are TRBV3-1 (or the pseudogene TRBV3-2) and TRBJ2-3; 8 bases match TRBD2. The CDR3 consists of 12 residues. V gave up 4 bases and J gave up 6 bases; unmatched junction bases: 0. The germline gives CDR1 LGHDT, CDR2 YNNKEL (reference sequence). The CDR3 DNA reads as TGTGCCAGCAGCCCGGGAGGGGATACGCAGTATTTT. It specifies CASSPGGDTQYF.

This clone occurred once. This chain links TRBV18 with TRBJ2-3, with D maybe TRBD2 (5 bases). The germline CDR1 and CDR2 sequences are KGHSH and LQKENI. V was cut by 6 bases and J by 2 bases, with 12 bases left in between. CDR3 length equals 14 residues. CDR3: CASSPSWSTDTQYF. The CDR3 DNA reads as TGTGCCAGCTCGCCTAGCTGGTCCACAGATACGCAGTATTTT.

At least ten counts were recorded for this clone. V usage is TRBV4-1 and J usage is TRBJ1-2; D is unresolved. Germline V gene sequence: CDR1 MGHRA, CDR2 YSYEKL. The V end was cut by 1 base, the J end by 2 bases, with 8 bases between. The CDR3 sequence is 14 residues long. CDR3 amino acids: CASSQGQMNYGYTF. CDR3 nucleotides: TGCGCCAGCAGCCAAGGGCAAATGAACTATGGCTACACCTTC.

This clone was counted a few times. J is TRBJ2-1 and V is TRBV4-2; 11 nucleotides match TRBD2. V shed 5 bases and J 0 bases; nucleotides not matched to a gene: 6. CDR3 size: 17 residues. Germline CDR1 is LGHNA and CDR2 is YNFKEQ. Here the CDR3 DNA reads TGTGCCAGCAGCTTAGCGGGGGGGATAAGCTCCTACAATGAGCAGTTCTTC. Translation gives CASSLAGGISSYNEQFF.

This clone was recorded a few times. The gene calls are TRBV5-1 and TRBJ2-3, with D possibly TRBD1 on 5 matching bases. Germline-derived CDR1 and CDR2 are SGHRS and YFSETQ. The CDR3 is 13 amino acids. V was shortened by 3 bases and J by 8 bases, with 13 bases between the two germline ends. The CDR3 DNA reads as TGCGCCAGCAGCTCCGGCGACAGAGCTACGCAGTATTTT. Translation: CASSSGDRATQYF.

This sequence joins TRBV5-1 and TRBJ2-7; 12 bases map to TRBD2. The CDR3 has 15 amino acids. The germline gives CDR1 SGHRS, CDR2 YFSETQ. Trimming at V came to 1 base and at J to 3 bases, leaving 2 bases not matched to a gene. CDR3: CASSLLLAGGYEQYF. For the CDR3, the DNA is TGCGCCAGCAGCTTGTTACTAGCGGGGGGCTACGAGCAGTACTTC.

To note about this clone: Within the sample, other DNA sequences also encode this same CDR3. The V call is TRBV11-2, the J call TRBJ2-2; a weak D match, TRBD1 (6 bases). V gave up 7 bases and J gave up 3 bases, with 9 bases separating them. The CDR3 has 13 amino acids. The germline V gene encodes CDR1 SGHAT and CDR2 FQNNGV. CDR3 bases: TGTGCCAGCAACAGGGTCTACACCGGGGAGCTGTTTTTT. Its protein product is CASNRVYTGELFF.

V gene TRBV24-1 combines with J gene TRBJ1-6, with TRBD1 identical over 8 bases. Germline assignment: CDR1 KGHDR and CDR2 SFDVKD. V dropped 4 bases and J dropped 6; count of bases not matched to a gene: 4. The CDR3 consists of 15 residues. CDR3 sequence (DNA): TGTGCCACCAGTGAGGGGGGACAGGCTAATTCACCCCTCCACTTT. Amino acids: CATSEGGQANSPLHF.

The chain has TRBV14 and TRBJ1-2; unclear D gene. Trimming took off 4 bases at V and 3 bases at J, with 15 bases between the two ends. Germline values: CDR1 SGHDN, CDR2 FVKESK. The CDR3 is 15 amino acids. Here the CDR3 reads CASSPLHGSYYGYTF. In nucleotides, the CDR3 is TGTGCCAGCAGCCCCTTGCACGGGTCGTACTATGGCTACACCTTC.

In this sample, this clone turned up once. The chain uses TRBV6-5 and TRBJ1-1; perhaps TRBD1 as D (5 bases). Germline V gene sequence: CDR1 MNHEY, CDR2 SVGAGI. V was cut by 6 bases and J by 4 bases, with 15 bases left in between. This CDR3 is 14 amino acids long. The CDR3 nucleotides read TGTGCCAGCAGATCCAGGGAAAGGGGCACTGAAGCTTTCTTT. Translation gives CASRSRERGTEAFF.

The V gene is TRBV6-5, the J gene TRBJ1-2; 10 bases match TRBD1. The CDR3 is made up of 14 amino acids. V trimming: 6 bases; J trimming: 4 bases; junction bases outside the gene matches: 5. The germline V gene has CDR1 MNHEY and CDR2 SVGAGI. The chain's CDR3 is CASRTGGRVYGYTF. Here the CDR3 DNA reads TGTGCCAGCAGGACAGGGGGCCGCGTCTATGGCTACACCTTC.

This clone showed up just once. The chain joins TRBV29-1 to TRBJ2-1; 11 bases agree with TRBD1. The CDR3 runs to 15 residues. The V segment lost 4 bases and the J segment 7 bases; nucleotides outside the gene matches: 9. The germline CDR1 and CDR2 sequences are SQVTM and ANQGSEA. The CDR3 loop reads CSVAWTGGLVNEQFF. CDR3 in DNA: TGCAGCGTTGCGTGGACAGGGGGCCTGGTGAATGAGCAGTTCTTC.

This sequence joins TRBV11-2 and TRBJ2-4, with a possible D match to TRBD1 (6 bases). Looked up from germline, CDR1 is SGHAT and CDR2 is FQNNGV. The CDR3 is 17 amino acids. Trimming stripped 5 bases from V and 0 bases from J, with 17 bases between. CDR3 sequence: CASSPGWGRLAKNIQYF. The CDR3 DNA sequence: TGTGCCAGCAGCCCCGGGTGGGGGCGACTAGCCAAAAACATTCAGTACTTC.

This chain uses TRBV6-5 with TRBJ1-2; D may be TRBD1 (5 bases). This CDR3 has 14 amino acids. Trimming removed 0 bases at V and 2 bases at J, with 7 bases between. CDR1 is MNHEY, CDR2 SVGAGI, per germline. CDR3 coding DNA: TGTGCCAGCAGTTACTCGTGGGGCAACTATGGCTACACCTTC. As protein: CASSYSWGNYGYTF.

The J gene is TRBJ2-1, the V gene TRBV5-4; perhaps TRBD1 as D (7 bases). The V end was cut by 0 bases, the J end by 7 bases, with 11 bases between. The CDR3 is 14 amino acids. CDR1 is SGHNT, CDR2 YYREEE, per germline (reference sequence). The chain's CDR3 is CASSLETGRNEQFF. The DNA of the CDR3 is TGTGCCAGCAGCTTGGAGACAGGGAGGAATGAGCAGTTCTTC.

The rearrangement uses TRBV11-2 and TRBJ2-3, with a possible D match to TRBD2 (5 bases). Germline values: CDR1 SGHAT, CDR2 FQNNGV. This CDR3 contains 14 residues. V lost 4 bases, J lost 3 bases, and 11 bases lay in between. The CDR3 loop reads CASSSSDWTDTQYF. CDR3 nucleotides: TGTGCCAGCAGCTCATCGGACTGGACAGATACGCAGTATTTT.

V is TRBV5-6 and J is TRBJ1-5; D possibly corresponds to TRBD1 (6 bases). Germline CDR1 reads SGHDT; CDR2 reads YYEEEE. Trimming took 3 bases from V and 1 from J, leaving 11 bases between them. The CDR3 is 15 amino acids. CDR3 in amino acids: CASSYKGTSNQPQHF. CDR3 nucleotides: TGTGCCAGCAGCTACAAAGGGACAAGCAATCAGCCCCAGCATTTT.

CDR3 sequence (DNA): TGTGCCAGCAGTTTATCGTACAGGGCAGAGACCCAGTACTTC. Protein product: CASSLSYRAETQYF. The chain is built from TRBV27 and TRBJ2-5, with TRBD1 as a possible D gene (6 bases). The CDR3 spans 14 residues. With 0 bases removed from V and 4 bases from J, the gap between germline ends came to 9 bases. Germline V lookup: CDR1 MNHEY, CDR2 SMNVEV (reference sequence).

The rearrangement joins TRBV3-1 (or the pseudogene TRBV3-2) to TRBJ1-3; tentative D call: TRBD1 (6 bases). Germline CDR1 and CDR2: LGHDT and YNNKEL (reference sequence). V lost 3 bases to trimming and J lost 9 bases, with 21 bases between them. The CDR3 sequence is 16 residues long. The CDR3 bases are TGTGCCAGCAGCCAGACGGGGCAGGGGCCGAAGGGCACCATATATTTT. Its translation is CASSQTGQGPKGTIYF.